Below are 17 T cell receptor beta chains sequenced from a single sample in a study of blood T cell repertoires in COVID-19. TCRdb's table, derived via immunoSEQ multiplex PCR, lists solely in-frame clones and lacks some. The sample lists about 190,000 clones, over 75% seen once, with about 13% in the top ten. The sample taken for sequencing was peripheral blood. All receptors come from a man aged 50 or older who had recovered from COVID-19.

The rearrangement links TRBV18 to TRBJ2-5; D is uncertain. This CDR3 comprises 15 residues. In germline, CDR1 is KGHSH, CDR2 LQKENI. Deletions cut 0 bases from V and 5 bases from J, with 13 bases between. In nucleotides, the CDR3 is TGTGCCAGCTCACCACCGGCCAAATACGGGGAGACCCAGTACTTC. Encoded protein: CASSPPAKYGETQYF. Based on the CDR3 plus reference TRBV18 and TRBJ2-5, the full variable domain is NAGVMQNPRHLVRRRGQEARLRCSPMKGHSHVYWYRQLPEEGLKFMVYLQKENIIDESGMPKERFSAEFPKEGPSILRIQQVVRGDSAAYFCASSPPAKYGETQYFGPGTRLLVL.

This sequence joins TRBV6-5 and TRBJ2-7; the D gene is possibly TRBD2 (5 bases). Germline V gene sequence: CDR1 MNHEY, CDR2 SVGAGI. The CDR3 runs 14 residues. Trimming removed 5 bases from V and 2 bases from J, with 13 bases in between. The chain's CDR3 is CASSLRAGAYEQYF. In DNA form, the CDR3 reads TGTGCCAGCAGTCTGAGGGCAGGAGCCTACGAGCAGTACTTC.

The V and J genes are TRBV28 and TRBJ1-4; TRBD1 aligns across 9 bases. The CDR3 is made up of 14 amino acids. The V gene's germline CDR1 is MDHEN and CDR2 SYDVKM. V was pared by 6 bases and J by 4 bases, with 3 bases of the junction left unmatched. The CDR3 DNA reads as TGTGCCAGCAGAGAGGACAGGGGTAATGAAAAACTGTTTTTT. It specifies CASREDRGNEKLFF.

The gene calls are TRBV11-3 and TRBJ2-1, with a weak D call TRBD2 (6 bases). The length of the CDR3 is 15 residues. CDR1 and CDR2 from the germline V gene are SGHNT and YENEEA. V lost 5 bases to trimming and J lost 4 bases, with 15 bases between them. CDR3 in amino acids: CASSRGRSIYNEQFF. Written as DNA, the CDR3 is TGTGCCAGCAGCCGAGGGAGGTCAATATACAATGAGCAGTTCTTC.

The chain recombines TRBV7-6 with TRBJ2-2, with TRBD2 matching over 9 bases. Germline V gene sequence: CDR1 SGHVS, CDR2 FNYEAQ. The trim removed 1 base at V and 2 bases at J, leaving 8 bases unmatched. CDR3 length: 18 amino acids. DNA of the CDR3: TGTGCCAGCAGCTTAGTCGGTCTAGCGGGGAGTAACACCGGGGAGCTGTTTTTT. Translation gives CASSLVGLAGSNTGELFF.

This clone was detected once. V is TRBV13 and J is TRBJ2-1, with 13 bases lining up with TRBD2. V shed 5 bases and J 1 base; nucleotides not matched to a gene: 5. This CDR3 comprises 17 residues. Per germline, CDR1 PRHDT and CDR2 FYEKMQ (reference sequence). This CDR3 is CASSTGTSGTSYNEQFF. The CDR3 coding sequence is TGTGCCAGCAGCACAGGGACTAGCGGGACTTCCTACAATGAGCAGTTCTTC.

The chain is built from TRBV7-3 and TRBJ2-3, with 7 bases matching TRBD2. Germline V gene data show CDR1 as SGHTA and CDR2 as FQGTGA. After removal of 2 bases from V and 4 bases from J, the junction contained 3 bases not matched to a gene. There are 14 residues in the CDR3. This chain's CDR3 is CASSLAGVADTQYF. CDR3 nucleotide sequence: TGTGCCAGCAGCTTAGCGGGAGTCGCAGATACGCAGTATTTT. Complete variable domain (other parts from reference TRBV7-3 and TRBJ2-3): GAGVSQTPSNKVTEKGKYVELRCDPISGHTALYWYRQSLGQGPEFLIYFQGTGAADDSGLPNDRFFAVRPEGSVSTLKIQRTERGDSAVYLCASSLAGVADTQYFGPGTRLTVL.

The genes are TRBV24-1 and TRBJ1-2; D is perhaps TRBD1 (5 bases). V was trimmed by 5 bases and J by 6 bases, leaving 6 bases between them. Germline V gives CDR1 KGHDR, CDR2 SFDVKD. The CDR3 runs to 11 residues. The CDR3 is CATSVGDGYTF. The CDR3, as DNA: TGTGCCACCAGTGTAGGGGATGGCTACACCTTC.

J is TRBJ1-1 and V is TRBV5-1; 7 bases line up with TRBD1. Germline values: CDR1 SGHRS, CDR2 YFSETQ. V dropped 8 bases and J dropped 1; count of bases not matched to a gene: 20. The CDR3 extends over 18 amino acids. CDR3 residues: CARTPRGNLDRRNTEAFF. The DNA of the CDR3 is TGCGCCAGAACCCCCCGAGGAAACTTGGACAGGAGGAACACTGAAGCTTTCTTT.

V and J are TRBV28 and TRBJ1-5; TRBD1 aligns across 10 bases. Germline trimming cut 3 bases from V and 0 bases from J; bases unmatched to any gene: 5. The CDR3 extends over 17 amino acids. Germline CDR1 reads MDHEN; CDR2 reads SYDVKM. The CDR3 reads CASSFPGQGGSNQPQHF. For the CDR3, the DNA is TGTGCCAGCAGTTTCCCTGGACAGGGGGGTAGCAATCAGCCCCAGCATTTT.

This clone was detected a few times. The CDR3 is CASSPRLAGASSSYNEQFF. DNA for the CDR3: TGTGCCAGCAGTCCCCGGCTCGCGGGAGCCTCGAGCTCCTACAATGAGCAGTTCTTC. V usage is TRBV27 and J usage is TRBJ2-1, with 7 bases that match TRBD2. The CDR3 is 19 residues long. The V and J ends lost 5 bases and 0 bases, in that order; junction bases with no gene match: 16. Germline lookup yields CDR1 MNHEY and CDR2 SMNVEV (reference sequence).

The rearrangement joins TRBV5-6 to TRBJ2-2; unclear D gene. Trimming took 0 bases from V and 3 from J, leaving 6 bases between them. The CDR3 contains 14 residues. CDR1 and CDR2 (germline): SGHDT, YYEEEE. As DNA, the CDR3 is TGTGCCAGCAGCTTGGCCGGGTACACCGGGGAGCTGTTTTTT. Translating it yields CASSLAGYTGELFF.

The rearrangement links TRBV3-1 (or the pseudogene TRBV3-2) to TRBJ2-5, with TRBD2 matching 14 bases. Per germline, CDR1 LGHDT and CDR2 YNNKEL (reference sequence). The length of the CDR3 is 16 residues. V trimming: 5 bases; J trimming: 5 bases; junction bases outside the gene matches: 7. The CDR3 DNA is TGTGCCAGCAGCGGGACTAGCGGGAGTAATAGGGAGACCCAGTACTTC. This translates into CASSGTSGSNRETQYF.

The chain employs TRBV11-2 and TRBJ2-5; 8 bases match TRBD1. This CDR3 is 16 amino acids long. V was clipped by 4 bases and J by 0 bases; unmatched bases: 7. Germline V gene data show CDR1 as SGHAT and CDR2 as FQNNGV. The CDR3 DNA reads TGTGCCAGCAGCTCACGACAGGGGATGTACCAAGAGACCCAGTACTTC. This translates into CASSSRQGMYQETQYF.

The chain links TRBV9 to TRBJ1-1; TRBD1 might be the D (6 bases). This CDR3 contains 15 residues. Germline assignment: CDR1 SGDLS and CDR2 YYNGEE. Trimming removed 3 bases at V and 1 base at J, with 13 bases between. The CDR3 DNA follows: TGTGCCAGCAGCGCGCCGGAAGGGGGGAACACTGAAGCTTTCTTT. This sequence encodes CASSAPEGGNTEAFF.

This clone was picked up one time. The rearrangement links TRBV27 to TRBJ2-3, with a weak D call TRBD2 (6 bases). This CDR3 contains 14 residues. Germline V gene sequence: CDR1 MNHEY, CDR2 SMNVEV (reference sequence). V gave up 3 bases and J gave up 5 bases, with 12 bases separating them. In nucleotides, the CDR3 is TGTGCCAGCAGTTTGGGGACTGTGGGAGATACGCAGTATTTT. This encodes CASSLGTVGDTQYF.

DNA for the CDR3: TGTGCCAGCAACCAGTGGGCGGGGGTGAACACCGGGGAGCTGTTTTTT. Amino acids: CASNQWAGVNTGELFF. V is TRBV3-1 (or the pseudogene TRBV3-2) and J is TRBJ2-2; TRBD2 agrees at 7 bases. The CDR3 has 16 residues. Germline assignment: CDR1 LGHDT and CDR2 YNNKEL (reference sequence). With 7 bases clipped from V and 1 base from J, the junction kept 9 bases outside the gene matches.